This passage covers 31 T cell receptor beta chains from one sample sequenced in a study of siplizumab effects on memory and regulatory T cells. The protocol was immunoSEQ multiplex PCR, while the TCRdb copy is restricted to in-frame clones and leaves out a portion. Of about 80,000 clones listed, about 95% are singletons. What was sequenced was CD8+ T cells sorted from blood. The receptors stem from a human donor in good health.

J is TRBJ2-3 and V is TRBV19; a weak D match, TRBD2 (6 bases). CDR3 length: 15 amino acids. Germline V gene data show CDR1 as LNHDA and CDR2 as SQIVND (reference sequence). Trimming pared 3 bases from V and 4 bases from J, leaving 14 bases between. CDR3 in DNA: TGTGCCAGTAGTATCTGGGGAGGCTATGCAGATACGCAGTATTTT. Its protein is CASSIWGGYADTQYF.

The rearrangement joins TRBV7-8 to TRBJ2-7; D uncertain. With 2 bases removed from V and 7 bases from J, the gap between germline ends came to 15 bases. This CDR3 comprises 14 residues. Germline V gene sequence: CDR1 SGHVS, CDR2 FQNEAQ. The chain's CDR3 is CASSLMPSEDEQYF. The CDR3 region has the DNA TGTGCCAGCAGCTTAATGCCTAGTGAGGATGAGCAGTACTTC.

The CDR3 nucleotides are TGTGCCAGTAGTCCCCCGGTGGGGGGGAACGAGCAGTACTTC. It is translated as CASSPPVGGNEQYF. The chain links TRBV19 to TRBJ2-7, with TRBD2 identical over 7 bases. Germline V lookup: CDR1 LNHDA, CDR2 SQIVND (reference sequence). The J segment lost 5 bases and the V segment lost 5 bases, leaving 9 bases of the junction unmatched. The CDR3 totals 14 residues.

The chain links TRBV7-9 to TRBJ2-1; 7 nucleotides agree with TRBD1. Unmatched junction bases numbered 6, after V lost 4 bases and J lost 3 bases. CDR3 length equals 15 residues. Germline-derived CDR1 and CDR2 are SEHNR and FQNEAQ (reference sequence). This chain's CDR3 is CASSSTGTVYNEQFF. The CDR3 bases are TGTGCCAGCAGCTCAACCGGGACAGTCTACAATGAGCAGTTCTTC.

The CDR3 region is CASSVASGTDYGYTF. The CDR3 coding sequence is TGTGCCAGCAGCGTAGCTTCGGGGACCGACTATGGCTACACCTTC. V is TRBV9 and J is TRBJ1-2, with D maybe TRBD1 (5 bases). The CDR3 has 15 residues. Trimming shortened V by 0 bases and J by 3 bases, and 12 bases separated the two germline ends. Germline assignment: CDR1 SGDLS and CDR2 YYNGEE.

V is TRBV10-3 and J is TRBJ2-7; no reliable D call. V lost 3 bases, J lost 2 bases, and 8 bases lay in between. CDR3 length: 13 residues. Germline values: CDR1 ENHRY, CDR2 SYGVKD. CDR3 in DNA: TGTGCCATCAGTGACGGTTCTCCCTACGAGCAGTACTTC. Translation: CAISDGSPYEQYF.

The chain links TRBV11-2 to TRBJ2-7, with 9 nucleotides matching TRBD2. This CDR3 comprises 14 residues. Germline assignment: CDR1 SGHAT and CDR2 FQNNGV. With 2 bases clipped from V and 1 base from J, the junction kept 0 bases outside the gene matches. CDR3 DNA sequence: TGTGCCAGCAGCTTAAGCGGGAGGTCCTACGAGCAGTACTTC. Protein product: CASSLSGRSYEQYF.

The gene calls are TRBV28 and TRBJ1-2; perhaps TRBD1 as D (6 bases). In germline, CDR1 is MDHEN, CDR2 SYDVKM. CDR3 length: 13 residues. Trimming shortened V by 7 bases and J by 2 bases, and 11 bases separated the two germline ends. Here the CDR3 reads CASKAQGNYGYTF. The CDR3 DNA reads TGTGCCAGCAAAGCCCAGGGGAACTATGGCTACACCTTC.

V and J are TRBV11-2 and TRBJ1-2, with D possibly being TRBD1 (6 bases). V gave up 2 bases and J gave up 8 bases, with 9 bases separating them. CDR1 is SGHAT, CDR2 FQNNGV, per germline. The CDR3 spans 12 residues. The CDR3 nucleotides are TGTGCCAGCAGCTTAAACAGGGCGGGCTACACCTTC. This translates into CASSLNRAGYTF.

This chain connects TRBV19 to TRBJ2-1, with 9 positions matching TRBD2. The V gene's germline CDR1 is LNHDA and CDR2 SQIVND (reference sequence). The CDR3 covers 13 residues. Trimming removed 7 bases from V and 5 bases from J; junction bases left unmatched: 3. Here the CDR3 DNA reads TGTGCCAGTACACTAGCGGGCCACAATGAGCAGTTCTTC. It yields the protein CASTLAGHNEQFF.

The genes are TRBV5-1 and TRBJ1-2; TRBD1 agrees at 7 bases. Germline CDR1 and CDR2: SGHRS and YFSETQ. V trimming: 4 bases; J trimming: 0 bases; junction bases outside the gene matches: 9. CDR3 length: 16 amino acids. Here the CDR3 reads CASSLGDRQANYGYTF. The CDR3 coding sequence is TGCGCCAGCAGCCTCGGGGACAGACAAGCTAACTATGGCTACACCTTC.

V gene TRBV28 combines with J gene TRBJ2-3, with 8 positions matching TRBD2. CDR3 length equals 15 residues. Losses at the gene ends were 1 base for V and 3 bases for J; bases not matched to a gene: 3. Germline CDR1 is MDHEN and CDR2 is SYDVKM. CDR3 protein: CASSLFSGRTDTQYF. As DNA, the CDR3 is TGTGCCAGCAGTTTATTCAGCGGGAGAACAGATACGCAGTATTTT.

The chain links TRBV9 to TRBJ2-1; D is possibly TRBD1 or TRBD2 (6 bases each). Per germline, CDR1 SGDLS and CDR2 YYNGEE. The CDR3 covers 16 residues. V dropped 3 bases and J dropped 6 bases, with 19 bases sitting between them. The CDR3, as DNA: TGTGCCAGCAGCGCCGAGGGGGGCAGGGCGGGCAATGAGCAGTTCTTC. It codes for CASSAEGGRAGNEQFF.

V usage is TRBV5-1 and J usage is TRBJ1-4; unclear D gene. The CDR3 has 15 amino acids. The V end was cut by 5 bases, the J end by 5 bases, with 16 bases between. Germline V gene data show CDR1 as SGHRS and CDR2 as YFSETQ. In DNA form, the CDR3 reads TGCGCCAGCAGTGGAACAGAGTTCTTAAATGAAAAACTGTTTTTT. It codes for CASSGTEFLNEKLFF.

The count of this clone is one. The V and J genes are TRBV5-1 and TRBJ2-1; 9 positions agree with TRBD2. Unmatched junction bases numbered 6, after V lost 0 bases and J lost 8 bases. Germline V CDR1 and CDR2: SGHRS, YFSETQ. This CDR3 contains 15 residues. The CDR3 DNA reads as TGCGCCAGCAGCTTGGAGGCGGGAGGGGGCGATGAGCAGTTCTTC. Its translation is CASSLEAGGGDEQFF. The entire variable domain, with the rest obtained from reference TRBV5-1 and TRBJ2-1, is as follows: KAGVTQTPRYLIKTRGQQVTLSCSPISGHRSVSWYQQTPGQGLQFLFEYFSETQRNKGNFPGRFSGRQFSNSRSEMNVSTLELGDSALYLCASSLEAGGGDEQFFGPGTRLTVL.

The chain is built from TRBV19 and TRBJ1-5; no firm D call. V was pared by 5 bases and J by 6 bases, with 11 bases between. This CDR3 comprises 13 residues. The germline V gene has CDR1 LNHDA and CDR2 SQIVND (reference sequence). CDR3 residues: CASSGGVRQPQHF. CDR3 nucleotides: TGTGCCAGTAGTGGTGGAGTCCGTCAGCCCCAGCATTTT.

This chain connects TRBV19 to TRBJ2-7; 9 bases agree with TRBD1. The CDR3 covers 16 residues. Per germline, CDR1 LNHDA and CDR2 SQIVND (reference sequence). V dropped 5 bases and J dropped 1; count of bases not matched to a gene: 9. The CDR3 nucleotides are TGTGCCAGTAGTGTAACCGGGACAGGGCTTTCCTACGAGCAGTACTTC. Translation: CASSVTGTGLSYEQYF.

J is TRBJ2-5 and V is TRBV18; D is uncertain. CDR3 length: 13 residues. V was pared by 0 bases and J by 3 bases, with 5 bases between. The V gene's germline CDR1 is KGHSH and CDR2 LQKENI. The DNA for the CDR3 is TGTGCCAGCTCACCACCTTTTAAAGAGACCCAGTACTTC. As protein: CASSPPFKETQYF.

The V gene is TRBV6-6, the J gene TRBJ2-7; 13 bases match TRBD2. The CDR3 consists of 16 residues. In germline, CDR1 is MNHNY, CDR2 SVGAGI (reference sequence). V lost 4 bases to trimming and J lost 1 base; unmatched junction nucleotides: 4. CDR3 loop: CASSFPTSGRSYEQYF. DNA of the CDR3: TGTGCCAGCAGTTTCCCGACTAGCGGGAGGTCCTACGAGCAGTACTTC.

The V call is TRBV5-4, the J call TRBJ2-7; 9 nucleotides match TRBD2. CDR1 is SGHNT and CDR2 is YYREEE in the germline V gene (reference sequence). Losses at the gene ends were 3 bases for V and 6 bases for J; bases not matched to a gene: 7. The CDR3 is 14 amino acids. CDR3 residues: CASSWLAGDREQYF. CDR3 bases: TGTGCCAGCAGCTGGTTAGCGGGAGACCGCGAGCAGTACTTC.

The rearrangement links TRBV19 to TRBJ2-5; 8 nucleotides line up with TRBD1. The junction had 18 bases not matched to a gene; V was cut back by 4 bases and J by 2 bases. Germline CDR1 reads LNHDA; CDR2 reads SQIVND (reference sequence). The CDR3 has 19 amino acids. CDR3 amino acids: CASSRGSGAGGLGQETQYF. The CDR3 DNA follows: TGTGCCAGTAGTAGGGGCTCTGGGGCAGGGGGCCTCGGTCAAGAGACCCAGTACTTC.

The V and J genes are TRBV27 and TRBJ1-6; weak D call: TRBD1 (6 bases). Trimming pared 5 bases from V and 2 bases from J, leaving 13 bases between. The CDR3 has 16 residues. Germline-derived CDR1 and CDR2 are MNHEY and SMNVEV (reference sequence). The CDR3 reads CASSTQGSPYNSPLHF. The CDR3, as DNA: TGTGCCAGCAGTACACAGGGAAGCCCCTATAATTCACCCCTCCACTTT.

This clone was counted once. CDR3 in amino acids: CASSGTEGTQYF. The CDR3 DNA follows: TGTGCCAGCTCAGGGACGGAGGGGACCCAGTACTTC. This chain joins TRBV6-5 and TRBJ2-5; weak D call: TRBD2 (6 bases). Germline CDR1 and CDR2: MNHEY and SVGAGI. This CDR3 is 12 amino acids long. V was shortened by 8 bases and J by 7 bases, with 14 bases between the two germline ends.

The rearrangement uses TRBV27 and TRBJ2-3; TRBD1 aligns across 7 bases. Germline V gene lookup returns CDR1 MNHEY and CDR2 SMNVEV (reference sequence). V lost 6 bases, J lost 0 bases, and 3 bases stayed unmatched. This CDR3 has 14 residues. This chain's CDR3 is CASRQGVSTDTQYF. In DNA form, the CDR3 reads TGTGCCAGCAGGCAGGGGGTTAGCACAGATACGCAGTATTTT.

The rearrangement links TRBV19 to TRBJ1-2, with TRBD1 matching over 9 bases. V lost 4 bases to trimming and J lost 3 bases; unmatched junction nucleotides: 6. Germline V gene lookup returns CDR1 LNHDA and CDR2 SQIVND (reference sequence). This CDR3 has 15 amino acids. CDR3 sequence (DNA): TGTGCCAGTAGTACTAACAGGGGGCTGGACTATGGCTACACCTTC. This codes for CASSTNRGLDYGYTF.

This chain joins TRBV6-5 and TRBJ2-3; no definite D call. V gave up 2 bases and J gave up 6 bases, with 3 bases separating them. The CDR3 consists of 11 residues. The germline V gene encodes CDR1 MNHEY and CDR2 SVGAGI. CDR3 region: CASSYRDTQYF. As DNA, the CDR3 is TGTGCCAGCAGTTACCGGGATACGCAGTATTTT.

This chain uses TRBV4-1 with TRBJ1-6, with TRBD1 as a possible D gene (5 bases). Germline assignment: CDR1 MGHRA and CDR2 YSYEKL. The CDR3 consists of 13 residues. Trimming pared 1 base from V and 9 bases from J, leaving 7 bases between. The CDR3 sequence is CASSQGDVSPLHF. Written as DNA, the CDR3 is TGCGCCAGCAGCCAAGGGGACGTTTCACCCCTCCACTTT.

V gene TRBV15 combines with J gene TRBJ2-1; weak D call: TRBD2 (5 bases). Germline-derived CDR1 and CDR2 are LNHNV and YYDKDF (reference sequence). V gave up 0 bases and J gave up 5 bases, with 11 bases separating them. The CDR3 runs to 15 residues. In nucleotides, the CDR3 is TGTGCCACCAGCAGAGATGCCGAGGGCGACAATGAGCAGTTCTTC. It codes for CATSRDAEGDNEQFF.

In its sample, this clone was seen once. The CDR3 nucleotides are TGTGCCAGCAGCCAAGATTCTAGCGGAGGGGGCTACAATGAGCAGTTCTTC. Translating it yields CASSQDSSGGGYNEQFF. The chain has TRBV4-2 and TRBJ2-1, with D maybe TRBD2 (7 bases). This CDR3 contains 17 residues. V lost 0 bases, J lost 3 bases, and 15 bases lay in between. In germline, CDR1 is LGHNA, CDR2 YNFKEQ.

This chain connects TRBV10-3 to TRBJ2-3; maybe TRBD1 (5 bases). The V end was cut by 3 bases, the J end by 0 bases, with 13 bases between. This CDR3 is 16 amino acids long. Germline V gene data show CDR1 as ENHRY and CDR2 as SYGVKD. The CDR3 bases are TGTGCCATCAGTGACCTAGACAGTCCTAGCACAGATACGCAGTATTTT. It yields the protein CAISDLDSPSTDTQYF.

The chain combines TRBV11-2 with TRBJ1-2; 9 nucleotides line up with TRBD1. J was trimmed by 7 bases and V by 1 base; bases with no gene match: 10. The CDR3 extends over 16 amino acids. Germline V gene sequence: CDR1 SGHAT, CDR2 FQNNGV. The CDR3 DNA follows: TGTGCCAGCAGCTTAGCACGGACAGGGGTCTACCCTGGCTACACCTTC. It codes for CASSLARTGVYPGYTF.